One sample yielded the 12 T cell receptor beta chains listed below, sequenced in a study of monozygotic twins with inflammatory bowel disease. TCRdb reprocessed the 5' RACE reads and stores each CDR3 protein as one record, lacking DNA. In all, the sample yields 150,000 or so distinct CDR3 sequences. The sequencing input was blood. The receptors derive from a human donor with ulcerative colitis or Crohn's disease, or a healthy co-twin of an affected twin (not recorded which).

J is TRBJ2-3 and V is TRBV7-2; there is no DNA to check the TCRdb D call of TRBD2. There are 15 residues in the CDR3. CDR1 is SGHTA and CDR2 is FQGNSA in the germline V gene. CDR3 sequence: CASSLDYGGTDTQYF.

The J gene is TRBJ1-2, the V gene TRBV5-1; TCRdb designates TRBD1, a call that cannot be tested without DNA. CDR3 length: 13 amino acids. Per germline, CDR1 SGHRS and CDR2 YFSETQ. CDR3 region: CASSFGGLNGYTF.

This sequence joins TRBV11-2 and TRBJ2-3; TCRdb's assignment of TRBD2 cannot be checked, as there is no DNA. The CDR3 has 19 residues. Germline assignment: CDR1 SGHAT and CDR2 FQNNGV. The CDR3 loop reads CASSSTSGGDFRMLDTQYF.

This chain connects TRBV19 to TRBJ2-1. The CDR3 spans 12 residues. The V gene's germline CDR1 is LNHDA and CDR2 SQIVND (reference sequence). This CDR3 reads CASSISGDEQFF.

The chain is built from TRBV12-3 or TRBV12-4 and TRBJ1-2; TCRdb names TRBD1, which stays unverified in the absence of DNA. There are 13 residues in the CDR3. Here the CDR3 reads CASSLITGDGYTF.

The V and J genes are TRBV6-1 and TRBJ1-1. The CDR3 runs to 14 residues. Germline loops: CDR1 MNHNS, CDR2 SASEGT. The CDR3 sequence: CAGRDRPDSPEAFF.

The CDR3 is CASSVRTGDTGELFF. The V and J genes are TRBV5-1 and TRBJ2-2; TCRdb calls TRBD1, which cannot be checked without DNA. The CDR3 has 15 residues. Per the germline V gene, CDR1 is SGHRS and CDR2 is YFSETQ.

The chain has TRBV3-1 and TRBJ2-7. CDR3 length: 12 amino acids. Germline V gives CDR1 LGHDT, CDR2 YNNKEL (reference sequence). This CDR3 is CASSQHTYEQYF.

V usage is TRBV7-8 and J usage is TRBJ1-2; no DNA is available, so the TRBD1 call from TCRdb remains unchecked. Germline V gene data show CDR1 as SGHVS and CDR2 as FQNEAQ. This CDR3 is 14 amino acids long. The CDR3 loop reads CASSPTAGGYGYTF.

This chain joins TRBV7-2 and TRBJ1-3; lacking DNA, the TRBD1 call made by TCRdb goes unchecked. The CDR3 contains 16 residues. Germline loops: CDR1 SGHTA, CDR2 FQGNSA. CDR3 region: CASSLGTGGHGNTIYF.

This chain uses TRBV28 with TRBJ2-1. This CDR3 spans 11 amino acids. Germline V CDR1 and CDR2: MDHEN, SYDVKM. CDR3 amino acids: CASGSVGAQFF. Based on the CDR3 plus reference TRBV28 and TRBJ2-1, the full variable domain is DVKVTQSSRYLVKRTGEKVFLECVQDMDHENMFWYRQDPGLGLRLIYFSYDVKMKEKGDIPEGYSVSREKKERFSLILESASTNQTSMYLCASGSVGAQFFGPGTRLTVL.

V usage is TRBV4-1 and J usage is TRBJ1-5; TCRdb selects TRBD1, and the lack of DNA leaves this call unchecked. This CDR3 is 15 amino acids long. Germline loops: CDR1 MGHRA, CDR2 YSYEKL. CDR3 sequence reads: CASSPSPGSNQPQHF.